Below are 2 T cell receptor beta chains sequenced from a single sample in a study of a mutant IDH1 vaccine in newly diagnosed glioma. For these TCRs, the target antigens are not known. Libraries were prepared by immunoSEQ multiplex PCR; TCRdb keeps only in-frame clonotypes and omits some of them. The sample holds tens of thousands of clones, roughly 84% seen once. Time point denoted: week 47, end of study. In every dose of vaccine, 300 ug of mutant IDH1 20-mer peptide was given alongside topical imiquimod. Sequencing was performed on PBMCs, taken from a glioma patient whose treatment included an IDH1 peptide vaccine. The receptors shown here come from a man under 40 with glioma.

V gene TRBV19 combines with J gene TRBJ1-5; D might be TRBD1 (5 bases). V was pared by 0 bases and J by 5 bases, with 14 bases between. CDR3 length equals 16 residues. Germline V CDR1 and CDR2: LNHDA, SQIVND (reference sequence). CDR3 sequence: CASSIDLVRGDQPQHF. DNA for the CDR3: TGTGCCAGTAGTATAGATCTGGTGAGGGGAGATCAGCCCCAGCATTTT.

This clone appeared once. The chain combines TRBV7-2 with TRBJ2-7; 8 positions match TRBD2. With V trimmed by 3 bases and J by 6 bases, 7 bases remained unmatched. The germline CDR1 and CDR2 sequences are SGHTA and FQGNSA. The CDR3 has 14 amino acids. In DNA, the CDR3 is TGTGCCAGCAGCTTCCCGGGACTAGTCTTCGAGCAGTACTTC. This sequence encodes CASSFPGLVFEQYF.